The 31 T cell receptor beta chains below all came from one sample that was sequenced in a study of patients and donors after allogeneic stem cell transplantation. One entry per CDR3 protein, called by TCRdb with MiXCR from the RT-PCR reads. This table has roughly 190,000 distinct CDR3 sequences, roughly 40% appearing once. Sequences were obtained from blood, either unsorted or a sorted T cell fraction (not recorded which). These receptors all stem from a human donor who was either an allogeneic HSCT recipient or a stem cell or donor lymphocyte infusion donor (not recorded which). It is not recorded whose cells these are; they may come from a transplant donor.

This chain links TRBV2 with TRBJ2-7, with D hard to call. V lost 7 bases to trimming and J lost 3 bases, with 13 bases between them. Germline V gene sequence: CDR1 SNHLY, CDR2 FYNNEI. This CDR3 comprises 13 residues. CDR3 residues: CASTWLFVYEQYF. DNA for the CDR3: TGTGCCAGCACTTGGCTATTCGTCTACGAGCAGTACTTC.

CDR3 coding DNA: TGTGCCAGCAGTCCCCACATGAACACTGAAGCTTTCTTT. Residues: CASSPHMNTEAFF. The chain carries TRBV28 and TRBJ1-1; D is uncertain. Trimming pared 5 bases from V and 0 bases from J, leaving 7 bases between. Germline V CDR1 and CDR2: MDHEN, SYDVKM. The CDR3 spans 13 residues.

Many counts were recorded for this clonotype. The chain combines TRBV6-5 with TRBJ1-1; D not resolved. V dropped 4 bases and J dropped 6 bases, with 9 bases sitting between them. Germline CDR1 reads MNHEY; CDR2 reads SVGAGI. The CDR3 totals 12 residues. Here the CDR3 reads CASSFGGAEAFF. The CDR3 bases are TGTGCCAGCAGTTTTGGCGGGGCTGAAGCTTTCTTT.

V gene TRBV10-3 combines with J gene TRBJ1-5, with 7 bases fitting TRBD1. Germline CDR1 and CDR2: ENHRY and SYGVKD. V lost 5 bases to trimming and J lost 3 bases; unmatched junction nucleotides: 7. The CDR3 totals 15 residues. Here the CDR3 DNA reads TGTGCCATCAGTCATCCGGACAGGTTCAATCAGCCCCAGCATTTT. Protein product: CAISHPDRFNQPQHF.

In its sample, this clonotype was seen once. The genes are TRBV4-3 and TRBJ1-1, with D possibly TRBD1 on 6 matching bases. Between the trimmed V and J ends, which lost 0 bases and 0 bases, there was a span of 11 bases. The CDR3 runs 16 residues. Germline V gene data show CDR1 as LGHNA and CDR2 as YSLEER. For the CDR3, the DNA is TGCGCCAGCAGCCAAGATGTAACAGGGTTGAACACTGAAGCTTTCTTT. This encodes CASSQDVTGLNTEAFF.

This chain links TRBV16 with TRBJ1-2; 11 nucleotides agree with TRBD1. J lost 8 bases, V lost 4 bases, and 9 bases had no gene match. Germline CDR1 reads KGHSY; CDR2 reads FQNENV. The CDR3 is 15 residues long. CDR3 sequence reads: CASSRGQGAANGYTF. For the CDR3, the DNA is TGTGCCAGCAGCCGTGGACAGGGGGCTGCGAACGGCTACACCTTC.

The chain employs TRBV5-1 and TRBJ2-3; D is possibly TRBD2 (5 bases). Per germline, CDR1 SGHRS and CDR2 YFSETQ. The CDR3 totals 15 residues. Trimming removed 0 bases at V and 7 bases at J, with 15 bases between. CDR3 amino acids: CASSLEGSSPNTQYF. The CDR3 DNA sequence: TGCGCCAGCAGCTTGGAAGGGTCTAGCCCGAATACGCAGTATTTT.

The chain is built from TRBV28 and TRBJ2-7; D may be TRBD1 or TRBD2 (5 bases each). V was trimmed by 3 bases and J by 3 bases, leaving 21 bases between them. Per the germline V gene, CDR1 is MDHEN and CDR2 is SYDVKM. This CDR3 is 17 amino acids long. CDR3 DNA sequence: TGTGCCAGCAGTTTTTCTCCGGAAGGGACCAATGACTACGAGCAGTACTTC. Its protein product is CASSFSPEGTNDYEQYF.

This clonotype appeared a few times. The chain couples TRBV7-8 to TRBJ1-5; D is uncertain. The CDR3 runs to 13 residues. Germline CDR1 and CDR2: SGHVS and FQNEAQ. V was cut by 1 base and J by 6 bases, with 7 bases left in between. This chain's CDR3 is CASSLEGIQPQHF. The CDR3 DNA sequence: TGTGCCAGCAGCTTAGAGGGAATTCAGCCCCAGCATTTT.

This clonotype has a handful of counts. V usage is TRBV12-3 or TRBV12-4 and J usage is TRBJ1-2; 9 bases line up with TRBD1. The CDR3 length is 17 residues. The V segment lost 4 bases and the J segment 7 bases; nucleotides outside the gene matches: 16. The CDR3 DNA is TGTGCCAGCAGTTCCCCGCTTAGGACAGGGGCTCTATTTGGCTACACCTTC. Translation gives CASSSPLRTGALFGYTF.

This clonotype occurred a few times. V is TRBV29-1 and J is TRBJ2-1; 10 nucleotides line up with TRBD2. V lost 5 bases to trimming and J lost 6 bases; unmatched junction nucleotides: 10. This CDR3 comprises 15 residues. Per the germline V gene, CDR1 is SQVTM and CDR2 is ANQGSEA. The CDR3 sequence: CSVPTLAGVGNEQFF. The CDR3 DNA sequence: TGCAGCGTTCCTACTCTAGCGGGAGTAGGCAATGAGCAGTTCTTC.

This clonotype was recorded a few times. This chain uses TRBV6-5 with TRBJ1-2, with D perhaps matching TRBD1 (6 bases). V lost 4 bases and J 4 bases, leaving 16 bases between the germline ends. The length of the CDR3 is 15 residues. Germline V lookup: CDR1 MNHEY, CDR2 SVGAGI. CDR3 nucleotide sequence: TGTGCCAGCAGTTCTCTGAGGGGGGGGGCCTATGGCTACACCTTC. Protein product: CASSSLRGGAYGYTF.

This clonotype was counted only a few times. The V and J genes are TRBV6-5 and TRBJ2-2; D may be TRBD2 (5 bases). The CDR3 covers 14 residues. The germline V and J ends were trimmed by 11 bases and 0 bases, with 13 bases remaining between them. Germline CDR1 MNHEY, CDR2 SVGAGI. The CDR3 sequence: CASQPGTNTGELFF. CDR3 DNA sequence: TGTGCCTCCCAACCGGGGACGAACACCGGGGAGCTGTTTTTT.

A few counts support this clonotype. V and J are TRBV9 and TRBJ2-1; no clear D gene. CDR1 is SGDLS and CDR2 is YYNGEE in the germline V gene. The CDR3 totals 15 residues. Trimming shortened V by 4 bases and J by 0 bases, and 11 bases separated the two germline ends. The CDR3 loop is CASSPHPSSYNEQFF. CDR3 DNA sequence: TGTGCCAGCAGCCCTCACCCGAGCTCCTACAATGAGCAGTTCTTC.

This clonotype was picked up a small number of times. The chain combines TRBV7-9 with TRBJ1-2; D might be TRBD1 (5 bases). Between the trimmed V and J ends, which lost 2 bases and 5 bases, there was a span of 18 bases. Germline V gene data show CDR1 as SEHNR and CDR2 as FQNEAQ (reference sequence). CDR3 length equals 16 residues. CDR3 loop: CASSLQGRTTRYGYTF. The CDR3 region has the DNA TGTGCCAGCAGCTTACAGGGCCGCACTACCAGATATGGCTACACCTTC.

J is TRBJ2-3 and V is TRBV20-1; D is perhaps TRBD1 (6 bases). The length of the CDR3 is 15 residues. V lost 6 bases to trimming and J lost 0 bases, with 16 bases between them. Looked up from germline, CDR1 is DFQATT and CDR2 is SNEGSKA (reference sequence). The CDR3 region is CSAIETGQSTDTQYF. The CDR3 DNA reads TGCAGTGCCATCGAGACAGGCCAGAGCACAGATACGCAGTATTTT.

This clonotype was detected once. The CDR3 loop is CASSQLLQGVNYGYTF. CDR3 DNA sequence: TGTGCCAGCAGCCAACTCTTACAGGGGGTGAACTATGGCTACACCTTC. The chain links TRBV7-9 to TRBJ1-2; TRBD1 agrees at 8 bases. The CDR3 is 16 amino acids. Per the germline V gene, CDR1 is SEHNR and CDR2 is FQNEAQ (reference sequence). J lost 2 bases, V lost 5 bases, and 10 bases had no gene match.

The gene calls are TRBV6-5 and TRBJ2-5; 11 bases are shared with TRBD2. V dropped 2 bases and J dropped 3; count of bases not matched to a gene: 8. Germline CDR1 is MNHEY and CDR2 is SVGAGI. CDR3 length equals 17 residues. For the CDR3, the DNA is TGTGCCAGCAGTTACACCTCTCGACTAGCGGGGAAAGAGACCCAGTACTTC. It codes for CASSYTSRLAGKETQYF.

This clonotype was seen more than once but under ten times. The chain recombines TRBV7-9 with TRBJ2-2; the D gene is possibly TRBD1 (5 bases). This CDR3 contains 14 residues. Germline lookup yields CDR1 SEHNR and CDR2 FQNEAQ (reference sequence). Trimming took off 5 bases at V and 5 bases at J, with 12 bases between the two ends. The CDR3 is CASSTSTVTGELFF. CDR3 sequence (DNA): TGTGCCAGCAGCACCTCGACAGTTACCGGGGAGCTGTTTTTT.

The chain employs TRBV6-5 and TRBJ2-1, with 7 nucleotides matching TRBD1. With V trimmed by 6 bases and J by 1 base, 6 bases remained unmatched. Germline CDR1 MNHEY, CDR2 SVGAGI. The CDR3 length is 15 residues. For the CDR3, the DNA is TGTGCCAGCAGCCTCGACAGGGAGTCCTACAATGAGCAGTTCTTC. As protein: CASSLDRESYNEQFF.

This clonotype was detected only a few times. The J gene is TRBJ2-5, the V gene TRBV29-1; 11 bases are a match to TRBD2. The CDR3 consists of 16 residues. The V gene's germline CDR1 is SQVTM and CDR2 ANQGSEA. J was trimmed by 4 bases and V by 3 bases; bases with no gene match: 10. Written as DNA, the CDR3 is TGCAGCGTTGACCCCCCACTAGCGGGAGAACGAGAGACCCAGTACTTC. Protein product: CSVDPPLAGERETQYF.

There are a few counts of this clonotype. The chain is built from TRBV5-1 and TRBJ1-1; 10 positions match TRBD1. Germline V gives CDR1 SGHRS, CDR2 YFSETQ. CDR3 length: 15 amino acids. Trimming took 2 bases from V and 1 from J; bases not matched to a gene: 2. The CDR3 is CASSFRQGANTEAFF. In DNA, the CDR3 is TGCGCCAGCAGCTTCCGACAGGGGGCGAACACTGAAGCTTTCTTT.

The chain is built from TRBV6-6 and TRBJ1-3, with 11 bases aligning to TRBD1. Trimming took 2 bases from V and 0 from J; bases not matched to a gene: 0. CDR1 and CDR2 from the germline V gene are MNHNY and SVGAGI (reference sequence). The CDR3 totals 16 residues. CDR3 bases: TGTGCCAGCAGTTACGGGACAGGGGGCTCTGGAAACACCATATATTTT. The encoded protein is CASSYGTGGSGNTIYF.

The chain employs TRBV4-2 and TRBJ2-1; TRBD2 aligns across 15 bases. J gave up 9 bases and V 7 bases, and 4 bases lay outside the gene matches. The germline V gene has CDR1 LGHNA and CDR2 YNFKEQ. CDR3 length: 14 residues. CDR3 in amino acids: CASKGLAGGVEQFF. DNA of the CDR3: TGTGCCAGCAAGGGACTAGCGGGAGGAGTTGAGCAGTTCTTC.

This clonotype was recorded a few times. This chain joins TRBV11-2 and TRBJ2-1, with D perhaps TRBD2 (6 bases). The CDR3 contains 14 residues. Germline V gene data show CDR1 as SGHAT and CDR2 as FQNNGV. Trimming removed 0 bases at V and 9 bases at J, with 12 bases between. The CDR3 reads CASSLEGGSTEQFF. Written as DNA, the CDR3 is TGTGCCAGCAGCTTAGAAGGAGGGAGCACTGAGCAGTTCTTC.

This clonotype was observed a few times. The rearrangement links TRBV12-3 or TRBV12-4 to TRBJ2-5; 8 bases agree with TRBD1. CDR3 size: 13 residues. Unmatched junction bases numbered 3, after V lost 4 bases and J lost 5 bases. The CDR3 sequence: CASSSTGGETQYF. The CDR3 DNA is TGTGCCAGCAGTTCTACAGGGGGGGAGACCCAGTACTTC.

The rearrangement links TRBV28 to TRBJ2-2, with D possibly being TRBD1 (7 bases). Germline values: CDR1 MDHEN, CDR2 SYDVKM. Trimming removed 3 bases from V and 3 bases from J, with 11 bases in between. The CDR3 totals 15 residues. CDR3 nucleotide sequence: TGTGCCAGCAGTTTTGACAGGGAGGACACCGGGGAGCTGTTTTTT. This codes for CASSFDREDTGELFF.

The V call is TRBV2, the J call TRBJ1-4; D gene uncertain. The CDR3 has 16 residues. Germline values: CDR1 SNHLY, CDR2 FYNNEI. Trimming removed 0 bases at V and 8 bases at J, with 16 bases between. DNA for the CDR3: TGTGCCAGCAGTGAAGCGGGTCGCGGCAAGAGCGAAAAACTGTTTTTT. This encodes CASSEAGRGKSEKLFF. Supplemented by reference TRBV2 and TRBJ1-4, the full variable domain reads EPEVTQTPSHQVTQMGQEVILRCVPISNHLYFYWYRQILGQKVEFLVSFYNNEISEKSEIFDDQFSVERPDGSNFTLKIRSTKLEDSAMYFCASSEAGRGKSEKLFFGSGTQLSVL.

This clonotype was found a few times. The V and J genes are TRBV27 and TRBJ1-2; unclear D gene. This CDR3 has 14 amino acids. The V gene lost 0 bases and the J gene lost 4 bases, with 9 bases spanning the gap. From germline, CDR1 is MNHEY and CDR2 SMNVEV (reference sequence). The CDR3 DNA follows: TGTGCCAGCAGTTTATCAGGGTATGGCTATGGCTACACCTTC. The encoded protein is CASSLSGYGYGYTF.

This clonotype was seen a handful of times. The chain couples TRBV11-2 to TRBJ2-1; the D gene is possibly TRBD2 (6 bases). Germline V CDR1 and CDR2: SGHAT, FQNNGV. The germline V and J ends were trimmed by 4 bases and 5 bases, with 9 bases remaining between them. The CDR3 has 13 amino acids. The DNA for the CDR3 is TGTGCCAGCAGCTCTGCGGGAAACAATGAGCAGTTCTTC. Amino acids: CASSSAGNNEQFF.

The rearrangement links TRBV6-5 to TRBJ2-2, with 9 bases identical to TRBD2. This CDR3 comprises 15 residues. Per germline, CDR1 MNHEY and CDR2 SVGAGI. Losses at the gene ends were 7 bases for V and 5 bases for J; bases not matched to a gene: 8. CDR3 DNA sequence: TGTGCCAGCAACCCTTTTAGCGGGGGAACCGGGGAGCTGTTTTTT. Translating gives CASNPFSGGTGELFF.